Below are 7 T cell receptor beta chains sequenced from a single sample in a study of graft-versus-host responses after intestinal transplantation. Data came from immunoSEQ multiplex PCR; TCRdb stores just in-frame clones and leaves some out. The data contain approximately 94,000 clones, more than 85% of them singletons. Antigen specificity for these receptors is unknown. The sample consisted of unstimulated CD4+ T cells sorted from spleen or lymph node cells, taken before transplant. The receptors stem from a human donor who was the organ donor for an intestinal transplant.

The genes are TRBV27 and TRBJ1-4; D not resolved. V shed 5 bases and J shed 3 bases, with 13 bases lying between them. The CDR3 contains 15 residues. CDR1 MNHEY and CDR2 SMNVEV come from the germline V gene (reference sequence). CDR3 in DNA: TGTGCCAGCAGTAAATTCCGGACGGCTAATGAAAAACTGTTTTTT. This codes for CASSKFRTANEKLFF.

The gene calls are TRBV5-1 and TRBJ1-2; unclear D gene. V dropped 0 bases and J dropped 4 bases, with 13 bases sitting between them. The CDR3 length is 15 residues. Germline V CDR1 and CDR2: SGHRS, YFSETQ. As DNA, the CDR3 is TGCGCCAGCAGCTTGGGTCAGACCCACGGCTATGGCTACACCTTC. Protein: CASSLGQTHGYGYTF.

A few counts support this clone. V and J are TRBV6-5 and TRBJ2-2; no firm D call. The CDR3 contains 12 residues. Germline-derived CDR1 and CDR2 are MNHEY and SVGAGI. Trimming stripped 7 bases from V and 6 bases from J, with 9 bases between. CDR3 loop: CASTRLPGELFF. CDR3 nucleotides: TGTGCCAGCACCAGACTGCCCGGGGAGCTGTTTTTT.

The V and J genes are TRBV5-6 and TRBJ1-2; D uncertain. The length of the CDR3 is 15 residues. CDR1 and CDR2 from the germline V gene are SGHDT and YYEEEE. Trimming cost V 1 base and J 6 bases, with 16 bases left between them. CDR3 residues: CASSLTSWSGDGYTF. The CDR3 nucleotides read TGTGCCAGCAGCTTGACTTCCTGGTCGGGCGATGGCTACACCTTC.

This chain uses TRBV29-1 with TRBJ2-6; 12 bases fit TRBD2. Germline V gene sequence: CDR1 SQVTM, CDR2 ANQGSEA. J was trimmed by 2 bases and V by 5 bases; bases with no gene match: 1. The CDR3 has 15 amino acids. CDR3 residues: CSVSSGGAGANVLTF. The CDR3 DNA follows: TGCAGCGTTTCTAGCGGGGGGGCTGGGGCCAACGTCCTGACTTTC.

This chain joins TRBV6-6 and TRBJ1-1; D is unresolved. The germline gives CDR1 MNHNY, CDR2 SVGAGI (reference sequence). V dropped 0 bases and J dropped 4 bases, with 6 bases sitting between them. This CDR3 region has 13 residues. DNA of the CDR3: TGTGCCAGCAGTTACTCGGAGGGCACTGAAGCTTTCTTT. Amino acids: CASSYSEGTEAFF.

The chain carries TRBV28 and TRBJ1-6, with TRBD1 matching over 7 bases. V lost 3 bases to trimming and J lost 9 bases; unmatched junction nucleotides: 8. The CDR3 totals 15 residues. Germline loops: CDR1 MDHEN, CDR2 SYDVKM. This CDR3 is CASSLIDREVSPLHF. The CDR3 DNA reads TGTGCCAGCAGTTTGATTGACAGGGAGGTTTCACCCCTCCACTTT.